The sequence of this T cell receptor (beta chain) was determined in a study of cytomegalovirus exposure and HLA in healthy donors. Across the whole study: A subsequent analysis reported that the 110 or so validation repertoires were produced on the same platform that had also been used for the approximately 710 first-cohort repertoires. Overall study findings and caveats: The study labeled 150 to 200 TCR beta chains cytomegalovirus-associated. In a later analysis, first-cohort TCR clusters were found to tend to co-occur in the roughly 120 validation repertoires.

Concerning this clone: Its target is unknown.

CDR1 and CDR2 from the germline V gene are SQVTM and ANQGSEA. This CDR3 region has 13 residues. The J segment lost 1 base and the V segment lost 6 bases, leaving 5 bases of the junction unmatched. Sequencing was performed with immunoSEQ multiplex PCR; in TCRdb, only in-frame clones are kept and a portion is missing. The sample consists of approximately 210,000 clones, around 86% of them appearing once. The receptor comes from a woman younger than 30 in good health and CMV-seronegative. The sample was PBMCs. The rearrangement joins TRBV29-1 to TRBJ2-7; 8 positions match TRBD2. CDR3 nucleotide sequence: TGCAGCGTCACACCGGGGGGGTCCTACGAGCAGTACTTC. Protein product: CSVTPGGSYEQYF.